The rows below give T cell receptor beta chains drawn from one sample of a study of radiation and T cells in renal cell carcinoma. Sequencing used immunoSEQ multiplex PCR; TCRdb keeps in-frame clones, though not all of them. There are approximately 120,000 clones in the sample; 82% occur only once, and around 2.8% lies in the top ten. Specimen: blood, collected from a patient whose treatment included radiotherapy and nephrectomy. The receptors were sampled from a woman aged 60-70 years with renal cell carcinoma. Each CDR3 is given with its conserved first and last residue. A D gene is named only where the DNA matches it firmly. Size is omitted from some rows. Given values are once, few, many or a class for expanded clones.

J gene,V gene,D gene,clone size,CDR3 DNA,CDR3 protein
TRBJ1-5,TRBV4-2,.,.,TGTGCCAGCAGCCAAGACCCGGCAGGGCGGAATCAGCCCCAGCATTTT,CASSQDPAGRNQPQHF
TRBJ2-3,TRBV6-1,TRBD1,.,TGTGCCGGGACAGGGGGCCCAGATACGCAGTATTTT,CAGTGGPDTQYF
TRBJ2-3,TRBV4-1,.,.,TGCGCCAGCAGCCAAGAAAAGTATACGGGAAGCACAGATACGCAGTATTTT,CASSQEKYTGSTDTQYF
TRBJ2-7,TRBV19,.,once,TGTGCCAGTAGTATAGTGGGCAGGCTCTCCTACGAGCAGTACTTC,CASSIVGRLSYEQYF
TRBJ2-7,TRBV19,TRBD1,.,TGTGCCAGTAGTATCGCGGCGGGACAGGCCCCCTACGAGCAGTACTTC,CASSIAAGQAPYEQYF
TRBJ2-3,TRBV6-6,.,.,TGTGCCAGCAGACCCAGGACCGTGGCACCAGATACGCAGTATTTT,CASRPRTVAPDTQYF
TRBJ1-6,TRBV4-1,TRBD1,.,TGCGCCAGCAGCCAATTCCGGGACAGCTATTCACCCCTCCACTTT,CASSQFRDSYSPLHF
TRBJ1-1,TRBV4-2,.,.,TGTGCCAGCAGCCAAGTGTGGGGGGGGAACACTGAAGCTTTCTTT,CASSQVWGGNTEAFF
TRBJ1-2,TRBV2,.,.,TGTGCCAGCAGTGAGACCGCCCGCTACACCTTC,CASSETARYTF
TRBJ2-7,TRBV7-2,TRBD1,.,TGTGCCAGCAGCTTAGAAACAGGGGGGTCCTACGAGCAGTACTTC,CASSLETGGSYEQYF
TRBJ1-2,TRBV11-3,TRBD1,.,TGTGCCAGCAGCAGACAGGGTAAAAATGGCTACACCTTC,CASSRQGKNGYTF
TRBJ2-3,TRBV19,.,.,TGTGCCAGTAGTTTCCACCCCACAGATACGCAGTATTTT,CASSFHPTDTQYF
TRBJ2-3,TRBV5-1,.,.,TGCGCCAGCACTCAAATACCCGGGGGCCGCACAGATACGCAGTATTTT,CASTQIPGGRTDTQYF
TRBJ2-7,TRBV28,.,.,TGTGCCAGCAGTTCCCTATCCGTTTCCTACGAGCAGTACTTC,CASSSLSVSYEQYF
TRBJ1-2,TRBV29-1,.,.,TGCAGCGTTGAAGATCTACCCACAGGGCTGGGCTATGGCTACACCTTC,CSVEDLPTGLGYGYTF
TRBJ1-6,TRBV18,.,.,TGTGCCAGCTCACTCCAATCGGGGGGAAATTCACCCCTCCACTTT,CASSLQSGGNSPLHF
TRBJ1-5,TRBV2,.,once,TGTGCCAGCAGGGTGGGAGGGCCCAATCAGCCCCAGCATTTT,CASRVGGPNQPQHF
TRBJ2-3,TRBV6-1,TRBD2,.,TGTGCCAGCAGTGACTCCGGGAGGGTGAAAGTTTGGTATTTT,CASSDSGRVKVWYF
TRBJ1-2,TRBV6-5,.,.,TGTGCCAGCAGCTGGAAGGGTAGCTACACCTTC,CASSWKGSYTF
TRBJ2-7,TRBV5-1,TRBD1,.,TGCGCCAGCAGCCCGACAGGGGGCATCGCCTACGAGCAGTACTTC,CASSPTGGIAYEQYF
TRBJ1-4,TRBV6-1,TRBD1,few,TGTGCCATCCTTCCGGGACAGGGAGGCGAAAAACTGTTTTTT,CAILPGQGGEKLFF
TRBJ1-1,TRBV6-6,.,.,TGTGCCAGCAGTTACGGGCAGGGAGGTTCGGCTGAAGCTTTCTTT,CASSYGQGGSAEAFF
TRBJ1-1,TRBV13,.,.,TGTGCCAGCAGCTTACAGGACAGCCGGGAAAACACTGAAGCTTTCTTT,CASSLQDSRENTEAFF
TRBJ2-3,TRBV11-2,.,.,TGTGCCAGCAGTCCCTCCAGGAGTAAAGGGGGCACAGATACGCAGTATTTT,CASSPSRSKGGTDTQYF
TRBJ2-7,TRBV28,.,.,TGTGCCAGCACTCTCGACACCTACTACGAGCAGTACTTC,CASTLDTYYEQYF
TRBJ1-2,TRBV6-5,.,.,TGTGCCAGCAGTTACTCTCCCCAGAAAAGTGGCTACACCTTC,CASSYSPQKSGYTF
TRBJ2-7,TRBV9,.,.,TGTGCCAGCAGCGTCCGGAGCGATAGCTCCTACGAGCAGTACTTC,CASSVRSDSSYEQYF
TRBJ2-7,TRBV28,TRBD2,few,TGTGCCAGCAAGATAGCGGGATCCCCCTACGAGCAGTACTTC,CASKIAGSPYEQYF
TRBJ1-4,TRBV6-5,.,few,TGTGCCAGCAGCGCCGGACAAGGTGTTCAGGAAAAACTGTTTTTT,CASSAGQGVQEKLFF
TRBJ2-5,TRBV29-1,.,.,TGCAGCGGCGACAGGGGAGGGGAGACCCAGTACTTC,CSGDRGGETQYF
TRBJ1-1,TRBV10-3,.,once,TGTGCCATCAGTGGGTCCCCGGGTTTGAACACTGAAGCTTTCTTT,CAISGSPGLNTEAFF
TRBJ2-1,TRBV2,TRBD2,.,TGTGCCAGCAGTGAAAGACTAGCGGGGCCCATGGAGCAGTTCTTC,CASSERLAGPMEQFF
TRBJ1-4,TRBV6-1,.,once,TGTGCCAGCAGTGAAGGAGGGGTAGGGGAAAAACTGTTTTTT,CASSEGGVGEKLFF
TRBJ1-1,TRBV12-5,.,.,TGTGCTAGTGCCGACCTACAGGGAGACTACCGAAACACTGAAGCTTTCTTT,CASADLQGDYRNTEAFF
TRBJ1-1,TRBV4-3,.,.,TGCGCCAGCAGCCGATTGACGTCGACAGCGAACACTGAAGCTTTCTTT,CASSRLTSTANTEAFF
TRBJ2-5,TRBV6-4,.,.,TGTGCCAGCAGTGAAAATAGAGCGGAGACCCAGTACTTC,CASSENRAETQYF
TRBJ1-2,TRBV27,TRBD1,.,TGTGCCAGCAGTTTAAGGGGACAGGCTAACTATGGCTACACCTTC,CASSLRGQANYGYTF
TRBJ2-7,TRBV28,TRBD1,.,TGTGCCAGCAGTTCTCCAAGGACAGGGCCCTACGAGCAGTACTTC,CASSSPRTGPYEQYF
TRBJ2-7,TRBV6-1,TRBD1,.,TGTGCCAGCAGGGACAGGGGAGGAACCTACGAGCAGTACTTC,CASRDRGGTYEQYF
TRBJ1-4,TRBV28,TRBD1,few,TGTGCCAGCAGTTCTACCAGGAGGACAGGTGATGAAAAACTGTTTTTT,CASSSTRRTGDEKLFF
TRBJ1-5,TRBV19,TRBD1,.,TGTGCCAGTAGTTATCGACAGGGGGTGGGCAATCAGCCCCAGCATTTT,CASSYRQGVGNQPQHF
TRBJ1-1,TRBV19,.,.,TGTGCCAGTAGTTGGTCGAGTAGAATGAACACTGAAGCTTTCTTT,CASSWSSRMNTEAFF
TRBJ1-2,TRBV7-3,.,.,TGTGCCAGCAGCTTATCACGGGACTACTATGGCTACACCTTC,CASSLSRDYYGYTF
TRBJ1-2,TRBV6-6,TRBD1,.,TGTGCCAGCAGCCCCAGGGACAGCAAATATGGCTACACCTTC,CASSPRDSKYGYTF
TRBJ2-1,TRBV27,TRBD1,.,TGTGCCAGCAGTTCGCGGACAGGGCTCTACAATGAGCAGTTCTTC,CASSSRTGLYNEQFF
TRBJ2-7,TRBV29-1,.,.,TGCAGCGCTGAGACACCGACCTACGAGCAGTACTTC,CSAETPTYEQYF
TRBJ1-1,TRBV11-3,TRBD1,few,TGTGCCAGCAATTCCGAACCCGGGACAGGGGGCGTGAGGTCTGAAGCTTTCTTT,CASNSEPGTGGVRSEAFF
TRBJ1-1,TRBV29-1,.,.,TGCAGCGTTGAAGCCCACAACACCCGCACTGAAGCTTTCTTT,CSVEAHNTRTEAFF
TRBJ1-1,TRBV19,.,.,TGTGCCAGTACCCCGGTAGGGTGGGGCACTGAAGCTTTCTTT,CASTPVGWGTEAFF
TRBJ1-2,TRBV19,TRBD1,.,TGTGCCAGTAGTATACTGGACAGGGAACGGGATGGCTACACCTTC,CASSILDRERDGYTF
TRBJ2-7,TRBV5-6,.,once,TGTGCCAGCAGGGGTTTGGGGGGCTACGAGCAGTACTTC,CASRGLGGYEQYF
TRBJ1-1,TRBV4-2,.,few,TGTGCCAGCAGCCAAGAGACGATGAACACTGAAGCTTTCTTT,CASSQETMNTEAFF
TRBJ1-1,TRBV2,TRBD1,few,TGTGCCAGGGGACAGGGCAACACTGAAGCTTTCTTT,CARGQGNTEAFF
TRBJ2-1,TRBV5-1,TRBD1,.,TGCGCCAGCATCGGACAGGGCTCTTACAATGAGCAGTTCTTC,CASIGQGSYNEQFF
TRBJ2-5,TRBV19,TRBD1,.,TGTGCCAGTAGTGGCCCGGGACAGAATCAAGAGACCCAGTACTTC,CASSGPGQNQETQYF
TRBJ2-5,TRBV4-1,TRBD1,.,TGCGCCAGCAGCCAACTGACAGGGAGCCCCTACGGGCAGTACTTC,CASSQLTGSPYGQYF
TRBJ2-7,TRBV10-3,.,.,TGTGCCATCAGTGGTACAGGCGCCTACGAGCAGTACTTC,CAISGTGAYEQYF
TRBJ1-2,TRBV19,TRBD1,.,TGTGCCAGTAGTATAGCCTCGGGACAGCCCTATGGCTACACCTTC,CASSIASGQPYGYTF
TRBJ2-3,TRBV7-6,.,.,TGTGCCAGCAGCCTAAAAGCCGCCTTTTCCACAGATACGCAGTATTTT,CASSLKAAFSTDTQYF